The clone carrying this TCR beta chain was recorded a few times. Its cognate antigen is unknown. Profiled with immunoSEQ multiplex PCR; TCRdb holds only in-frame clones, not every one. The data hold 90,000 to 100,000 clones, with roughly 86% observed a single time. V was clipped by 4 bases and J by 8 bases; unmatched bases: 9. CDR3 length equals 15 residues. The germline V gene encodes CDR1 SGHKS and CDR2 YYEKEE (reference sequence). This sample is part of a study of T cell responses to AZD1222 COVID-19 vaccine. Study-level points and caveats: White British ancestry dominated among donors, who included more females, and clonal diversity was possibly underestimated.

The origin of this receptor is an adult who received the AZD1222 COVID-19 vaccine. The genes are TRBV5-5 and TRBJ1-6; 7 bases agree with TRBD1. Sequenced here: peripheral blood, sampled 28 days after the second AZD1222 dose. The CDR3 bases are TGTGCCAGCAGCCTCCGGGACAGCGCGTATTCACCCCTCCACTTT. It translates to CASSLRDSAYSPLHF.